This T cell receptor (beta chain) is from a study of regulatory T cells in long-lasting Graves disease. Study observations and caveats: When disease was persistent, TRBV28, TRBJ1-2 and TRBJ2-5 were the favored segments.

CDR3-region Arm-PCR and iRepertoire HTBI primers produced the TCR beta libraries. TCRdb reprocessed the multiplex PCR reads via MiXCR and lists one record per CDR3 protein. The table has roughly 420,000 distinct CDR3 sequences, about 14% seen once. The table lists this clonotype with many counts. Antigen: not known. Time point: newly diagnosed GD, antithyroid drugs for less than 3 months. From RNA extracted from PBMCs, the TCR library was made. An endocrinology department in Xi'an, China, recruited the patients. Staff drew roughly 10 milliliters of peripheral blood into EDTA tubes. Germline CDR1 and CDR2: SNHLY and FYNNEI. This CDR3 is built from 11 residues.

The clonotype comes from a female donor with Graves disease. Sequences were derived from peripheral blood mononuclear cells (PBMCs), sampled at new diagnosis, from a patient treated with antithyroid drugs. J is TRBJ2-4 and V is TRBV2; no definite D call. TRBJ1-2 matches the DNA end more closely, so the J call is doubtful. The CDR3, as DNA: TGTGCCAGCAGTGTACACACGGACTACACCTTC. It yields the protein CASSVHTDYTF.